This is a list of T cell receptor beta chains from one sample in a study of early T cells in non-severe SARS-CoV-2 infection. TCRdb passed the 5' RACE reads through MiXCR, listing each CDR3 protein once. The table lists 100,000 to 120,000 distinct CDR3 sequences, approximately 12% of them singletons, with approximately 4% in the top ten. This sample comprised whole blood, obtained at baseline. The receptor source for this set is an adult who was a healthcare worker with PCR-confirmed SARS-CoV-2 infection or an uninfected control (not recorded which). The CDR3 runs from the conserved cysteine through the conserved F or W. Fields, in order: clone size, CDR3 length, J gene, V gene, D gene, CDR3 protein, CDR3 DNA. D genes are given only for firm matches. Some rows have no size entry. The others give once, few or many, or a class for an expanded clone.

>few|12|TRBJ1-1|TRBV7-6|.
CASSLDLGEAFF
TGTGCCAGCAGCTTAGATCTGGGAGAAGCTTTCTTT
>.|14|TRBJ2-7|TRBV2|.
CAASRRNPPYEQYF
TGTGCCGCCTCACGCAGAAACCCCCCCTACGAGCAGTACTTC
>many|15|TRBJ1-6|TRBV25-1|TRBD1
CASSPTGEGNSPLHF
TGTGCCAGCAGTCCTACAGGGGAGGGTAATTCACCCCTCCACTTT
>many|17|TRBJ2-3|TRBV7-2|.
CASSLNSRGDSPDTQYF
TGTGCCAGCAGCTTAAATAGTAGGGGGGACTCTCCAGATACGCAGTATTTT
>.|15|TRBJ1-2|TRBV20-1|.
CSARDHGGAVYGYTF
TGCAGTGCTAGAGATCATGGGGGGGCCGTCTATGGCTACACCTTC
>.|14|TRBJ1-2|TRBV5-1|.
CASSLEPHQDGYTF
TGCGCCAGCAGCTTGGAACCTCACCAGGATGGCTACACCTTC
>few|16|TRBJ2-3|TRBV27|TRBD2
CASSPSAGDTADTQYF
TGTGCCAGCAGCCCATCAGCGGGAGATACGGCAGATACGCAGTATTTT
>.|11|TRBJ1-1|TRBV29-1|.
CSVRGGTEAFF
TGCAGCGTTAGGGGGGGGACTGAAGCTTTCTTT
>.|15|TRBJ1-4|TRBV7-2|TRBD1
CASSLTTGRDEKLFF
TGTGCCAGCAGCTTAACGACAGGGAGGGATGAAAAACTGTTTTTT
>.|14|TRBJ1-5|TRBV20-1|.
CSARSLGPGQPQHF
TGCAGTGCTCGATCCCTGGGCCCGGGGCAGCCCCAGCATTTT
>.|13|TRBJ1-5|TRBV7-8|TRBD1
CASSVTGDQPQHF
TGTGCCAGCAGCGTGACAGGGGACCAGCCCCAGCATTTT